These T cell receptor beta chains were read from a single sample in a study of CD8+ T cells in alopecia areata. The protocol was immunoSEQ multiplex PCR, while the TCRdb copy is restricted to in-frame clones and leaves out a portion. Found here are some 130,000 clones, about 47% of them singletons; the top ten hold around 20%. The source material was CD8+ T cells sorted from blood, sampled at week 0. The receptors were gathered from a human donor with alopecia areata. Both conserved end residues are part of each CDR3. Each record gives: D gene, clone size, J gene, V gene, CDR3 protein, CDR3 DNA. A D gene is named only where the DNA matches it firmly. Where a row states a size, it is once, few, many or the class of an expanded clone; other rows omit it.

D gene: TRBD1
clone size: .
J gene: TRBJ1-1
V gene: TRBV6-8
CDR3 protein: CASSSPSTGAENTEAFF
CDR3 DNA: TGTGCCAGCAGTTCGCCCTCGACAGGGGCCGAGAACACTGAAGCTTTCTTT

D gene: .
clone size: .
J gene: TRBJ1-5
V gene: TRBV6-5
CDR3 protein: CASSWQSNQPQHF
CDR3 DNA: TGTGCCAGCAGTTGGCAGAGCAATCAGCCCCAGCATTTT

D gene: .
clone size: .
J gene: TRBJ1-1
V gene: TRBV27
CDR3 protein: CASGVSNTEAFF
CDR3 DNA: TGTGCCAGCGGGGTCTCGAACACTGAAGCTTTCTTT

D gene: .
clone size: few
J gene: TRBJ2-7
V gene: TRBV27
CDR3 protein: CASSLQGGPYEQYF
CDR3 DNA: TGTGCCAGCAGTTTACAGGGAGGACCCTACGAGCAGTACTTC

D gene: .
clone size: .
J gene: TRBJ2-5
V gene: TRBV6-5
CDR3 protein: CASSYLGQETQYF
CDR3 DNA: TGTGCCAGCAGTTACCTAGGCCAGGAGACCCAGTACTTC

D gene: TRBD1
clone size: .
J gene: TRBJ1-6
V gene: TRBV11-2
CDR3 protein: CASSPYPKQGAKNSPLHF
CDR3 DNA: TGTGCCAGCAGCCCGTACCCGAAACAGGGGGCGAAGAATTCACCCCTCCACTTT

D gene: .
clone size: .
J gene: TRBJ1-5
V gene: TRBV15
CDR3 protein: CATSPRHRVGQPQHF
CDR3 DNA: TGTGCCACCAGCCCTCGACACAGGGTTGGTCAGCCCCAGCATTTT

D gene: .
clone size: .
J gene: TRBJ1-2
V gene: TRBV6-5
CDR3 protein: CASLFPRSYGYTF
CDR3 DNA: TGTGCCAGCCTATTTCCCAGGAGCTATGGCTACACCTTC

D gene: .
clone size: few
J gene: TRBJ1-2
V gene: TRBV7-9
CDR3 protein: CASSLVAQPTGYGYTF
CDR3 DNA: TGTGCCAGCAGCTTAGTGGCCCAACCGACAGGCTATGGCTACACCTTC

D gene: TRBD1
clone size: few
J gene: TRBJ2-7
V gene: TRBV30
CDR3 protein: CAWSVDRGDEQYF
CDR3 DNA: TGTGCCTGGAGTGTAGACAGGGGCGACGAGCAGTACTTC

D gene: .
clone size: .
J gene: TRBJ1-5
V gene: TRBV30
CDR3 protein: CAWSDQQGYQPQHF
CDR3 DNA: TGTGCCTGGAGTGACCAACAGGGTTATCAGCCCCAGCATTTT

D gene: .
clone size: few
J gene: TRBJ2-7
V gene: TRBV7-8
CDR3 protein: CASSLRAAAYEQYF
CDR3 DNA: TGTGCCAGCAGCTTAAGAGCGGCGGCCTACGAGCAGTACTTC

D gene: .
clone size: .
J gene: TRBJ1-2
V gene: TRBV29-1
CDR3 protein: CSVLGQLYGYTF
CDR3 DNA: TGCAGCGTACTCGGACAGCTCTATGGCTACACCTTC

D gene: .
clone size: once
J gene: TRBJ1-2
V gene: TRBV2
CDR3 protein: CASPLFNGYTF
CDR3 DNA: TGTGCCAGCCCACTCTTCAATGGCTACACCTTC

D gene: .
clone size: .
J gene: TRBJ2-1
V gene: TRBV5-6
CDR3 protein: CASSLEGEQFF
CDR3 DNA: TGTGCCAGCAGCTTGGAAGGGGAGCAGTTCTTC

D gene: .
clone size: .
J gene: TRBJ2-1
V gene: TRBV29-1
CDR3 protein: CSVEGNEQFF
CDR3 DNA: TGCAGCGTTGAAGGGAATGAGCAGTTCTTC

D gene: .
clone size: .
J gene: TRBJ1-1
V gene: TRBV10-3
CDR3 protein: CAISEGHLNTEAFF
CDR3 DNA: TGTGCCATCAGTGAGGGACACCTGAACACTGAAGCTTTCTTT

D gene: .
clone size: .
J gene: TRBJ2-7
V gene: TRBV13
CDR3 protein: CASSLQDEQYF
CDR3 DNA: TGTGCCAGCAGCTTGCAGGACGAGCAGTACTTC

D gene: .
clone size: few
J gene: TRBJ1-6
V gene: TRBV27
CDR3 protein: CASSLVGGPSSYNSPLHF
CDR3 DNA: TGTGCCAGCAGTTTAGTTGGTGGTCCGAGCTCCTATAATTCACCCCTCCACTTT

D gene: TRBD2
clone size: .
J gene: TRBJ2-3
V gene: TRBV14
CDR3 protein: CASSLTSGVTDTQYF
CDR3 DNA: TGTGCCAGCAGCCTAACTAGCGGGGTCACAGATACGCAGTATTTT

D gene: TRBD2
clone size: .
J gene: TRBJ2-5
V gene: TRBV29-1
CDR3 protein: CSGLAGGLRETQYF
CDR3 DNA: TGCAGCGGACTAGCGGGGGGATTAAGAGAGACCCAGTACTTC

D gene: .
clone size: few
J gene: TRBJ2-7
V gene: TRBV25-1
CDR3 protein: CASSGPRGEQYF
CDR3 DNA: TGTGCCAGCAGTGGTCCCAGGGGCGAGCAGTACTTC

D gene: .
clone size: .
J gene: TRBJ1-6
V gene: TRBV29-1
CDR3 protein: CSVREHRNSPLHF
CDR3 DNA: TGCAGCGTCCGGGAGCACCGTAATTCACCCCTCCACTTT

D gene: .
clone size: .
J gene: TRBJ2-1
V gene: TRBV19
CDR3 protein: CASSMRGGYNEQFF
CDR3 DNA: TGTGCCAGTAGTATGAGAGGCGGATACAATGAGCAGTTCTTC

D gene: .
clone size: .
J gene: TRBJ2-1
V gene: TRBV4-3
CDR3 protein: CASSQDDGSSYNEQFF
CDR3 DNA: TGCGCCAGCAGCCAAGATGACGGGAGCTCCTACAATGAGCAGTTCTTC

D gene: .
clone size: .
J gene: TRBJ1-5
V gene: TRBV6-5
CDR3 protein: CASSSTGYNQPQHF
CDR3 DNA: TGTGCCAGCAGCTCTACAGGGTACAATCAGCCCCAGCATTTT

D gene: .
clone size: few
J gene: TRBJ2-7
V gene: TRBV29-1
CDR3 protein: CSVAALSSYEQYF
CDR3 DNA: TGCAGCGTCGCCGCGCTCAGTTCCTACGAGCAGTACTTC

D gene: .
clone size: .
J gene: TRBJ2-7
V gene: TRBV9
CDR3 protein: CASSVYDNSYEQYF
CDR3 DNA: TGTGCCAGCAGCGTTTACGACAACTCCTACGAGCAGTACTTC

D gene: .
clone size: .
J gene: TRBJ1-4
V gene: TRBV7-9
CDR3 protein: CASSLSRAIPNEKLFF
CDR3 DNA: TGTGCCAGCAGCCTATCGAGGGCGATACCGAATGAAAAACTGTTTTTT

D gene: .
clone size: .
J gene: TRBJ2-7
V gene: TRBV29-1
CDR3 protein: CSVEEQNSYEQYF
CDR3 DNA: TGCAGCGTTGAGGAGCAAAATAGCTACGAGCAGTACTTC

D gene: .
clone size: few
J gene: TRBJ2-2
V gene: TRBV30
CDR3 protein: CAWSGPGELFF
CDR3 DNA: TGTGCCTGGAGTGGTCCCGGGGAGCTGTTTTTT

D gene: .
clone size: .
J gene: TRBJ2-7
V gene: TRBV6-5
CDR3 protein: CATSDSDSPYEQYF
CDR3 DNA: TGTGCCACCTCCGACTCAGACTCTCCCTACGAGCAGTACTTC

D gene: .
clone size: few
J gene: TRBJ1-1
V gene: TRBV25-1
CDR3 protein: CASSDQGMNTEAFF
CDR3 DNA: TGTGCCAGCAGTGACCAAGGGATGAACACTGAAGCTTTCTTT

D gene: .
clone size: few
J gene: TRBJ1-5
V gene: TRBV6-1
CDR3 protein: CASRREGGSNQPQHF
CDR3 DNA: TGTGCCAGCAGGAGGGAGGGAGGGAGCAATCAGCCCCAGCATTTT

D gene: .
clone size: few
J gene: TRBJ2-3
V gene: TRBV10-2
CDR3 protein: CASEGGDTQYF
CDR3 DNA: TGCGCCAGTGAGGGAGGTGATACGCAGTATTTT

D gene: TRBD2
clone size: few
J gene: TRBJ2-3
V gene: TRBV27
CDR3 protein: CASSLTFGLAPDTQYF
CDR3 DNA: TGTGCCAGCAGTTTAACCTTTGGACTAGCACCAGATACGCAGTATTTT

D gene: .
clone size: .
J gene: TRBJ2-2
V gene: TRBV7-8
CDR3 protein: CASSLAEGTGELFF
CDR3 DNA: TGTGCCAGCAGCTTAGCCGAGGGCACCGGGGAGCTGTTTTTT

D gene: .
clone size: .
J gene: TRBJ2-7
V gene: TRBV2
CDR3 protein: CAITTTKGPEQYF
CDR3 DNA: TGTGCCATTACTACCACAAAAGGACCCGAGCAGTACTTC

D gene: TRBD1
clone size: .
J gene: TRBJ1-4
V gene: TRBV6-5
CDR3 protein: CASSWLGGAGNEKLFF
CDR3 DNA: TGTGCCAGCAGTTGGTTAGGGGGCGCGGGTAATGAAAAACTGTTTTTT

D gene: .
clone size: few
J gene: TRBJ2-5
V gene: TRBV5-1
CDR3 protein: CASSRRTPSGETQYF
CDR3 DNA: TGCGCCAGCAGCCGGAGGACACCCTCAGGAGAGACCCAGTACTTC

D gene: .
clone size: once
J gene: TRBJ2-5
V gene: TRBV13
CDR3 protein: CASSPASTPSAETQYF
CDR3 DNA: TGTGCCAGCAGCCCCGCTTCGACCCCGTCTGCGGAGACCCAGTACTTC

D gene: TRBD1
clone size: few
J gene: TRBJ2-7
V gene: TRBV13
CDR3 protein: CASSPGQGGEQYF
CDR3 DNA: TGTGCCAGCTCCCCGGGACAGGGAGGCGAGCAGTACTTC

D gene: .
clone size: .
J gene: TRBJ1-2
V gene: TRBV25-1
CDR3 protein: CASRDPRSHGYTF
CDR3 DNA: TGTGCCAGCCGAGACCCCCGATCGCATGGCTACACCTTC

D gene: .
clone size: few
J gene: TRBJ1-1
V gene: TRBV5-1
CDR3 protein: CASSLVIMNTEAFF
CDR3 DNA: TGCGCCAGCAGCTTAGTCATAATGAACACTGAAGCTTTCTTT

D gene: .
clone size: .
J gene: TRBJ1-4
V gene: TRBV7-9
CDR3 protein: CASSLLTNEKLFF
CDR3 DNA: TGTGCCAGCAGCCTACTTACGAACGAAAAACTGTTTTTT

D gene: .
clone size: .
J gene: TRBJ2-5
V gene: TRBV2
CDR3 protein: CASSDGGWGTQETQYF
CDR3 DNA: TGTGCCAGCAGTGACGGGGGTTGGGGTACGCAAGAGACCCAGTACTTC

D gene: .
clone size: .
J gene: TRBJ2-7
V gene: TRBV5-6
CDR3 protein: CASSPGPSYEQYF
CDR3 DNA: TGTGCCAGCAGCCCGGGACCATCCTACGAGCAGTACTTC

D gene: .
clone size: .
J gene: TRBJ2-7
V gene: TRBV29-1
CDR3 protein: CSFVDTAYEQYF
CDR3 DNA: TGCAGCTTCGTCGACACTGCCTACGAGCAGTACTTC